What follows are 6 T cell receptor beta chains derived from one specimen sequenced in a study of CD8+CD57+ T cells in acquired aplastic anemia. Using genomic DNA as the template, TCR beta VDJ and CDR3 profiling was carried out. TCRdb analysed the reads with MiXCR anew, one entry per CDR3 protein. The repertoire has roughly 61,000 distinct CDR3 sequences, 50% to 70% of them found once; the top ten carry roughly 2.5%. Sequenced input: sorted CD4+, CD8+, or CD8+CD57+ T cells (not recorded which) from PBMCs. These receptors were taken from a human donor in good health, serving as a control.

The table lists this clonotype with many counts. The V call is TRBV9, the J call TRBJ1-1; D gene unclear. Trimming cost V 0 bases and J 2 bases, with 5 bases left between them. This CDR3 has 13 residues. Germline CDR1 and CDR2: SGDLS and YYNGEE. DNA for the CDR3: TGTGCCAGCAGCGTAGATTCCAACACTGAAGCTTTCTTT. This translates into CASSVDSNTEAFF.

This clonotype has at least ten counts. The gene calls are TRBV3-1 and TRBJ2-7; perhaps TRBD2 as D (6 bases). V lost 2 bases and J lost 3, with 11 bases in between. CDR1 LGHDT and CDR2 YNNKEL come from the germline V gene (reference sequence). This CDR3 is 14 amino acids long. The CDR3 spells CASSQTEGSYEQYF. The CDR3 nucleotides are TGTGCCAGCAGCCAAACGGAGGGGAGCTACGAGCAGTACTTC.

This clonotype was counted ten times or more. The V call is TRBV6-1, the J call TRBJ2-7; 12 bases match TRBD1. CDR1 MNHNS and CDR2 SASEGT come from the germline V gene. This CDR3 contains 15 residues. Trimming cost V 7 bases and J 6 bases; bases outside gene matches: 10. In nucleotides, the CDR3 is TGTGCCAGCAACCCGGGGGACAGGGGGCTTGGCGAGCAGTACTTC. Protein product: CASNPGDRGLGEQYF.

The rearrangement joins TRBV20-1 to TRBJ2-2; D uncertain. V shed 0 bases and J shed 0 bases, with 8 bases lying between them. CDR1 is DFQATT, CDR2 SNEGSKA, per germline (reference sequence). This CDR3 comprises 15 residues. In DNA form, the CDR3 reads TGCAGTGCTAGAGATGGGATTGCGAACACCGGGGAGCTGTTTTTT. Its translation is CSARDGIANTGELFF.

J is TRBJ1-3 and V is TRBV20-1; D unresolved. Germline CDR1 is DFQATT and CDR2 is SNEGSKA (reference sequence). The CDR3 spans 12 residues. V lost 0 bases, J lost 4 bases, and 4 bases lay in between. The CDR3 sequence is CSARDSGNTIYF. In DNA form, the CDR3 reads TGCAGTGCTAGAGATTCAGGAAACACCATATATTTT.

The rearrangement links TRBV11-1 to TRBJ2-1, with D unresolved. The CDR3 runs to 14 residues. Trimming took 5 bases from V and 8 from J, leaving 16 bases between them. CDR1 SGHAT and CDR2 FQDESV come from the germline V gene (reference sequence). The CDR3 region has the DNA TGTGCCAGCAGCCCCCGCCCGCTAGGCGATGAGCAGTTCTTC. Translating it yields CASSPRPLGDEQFF.